The 3 T cell receptor beta chains presented below share a single source sample, sequenced in a study of CD8 T cells in ankylosing spondylitis. From the 5' RACE reads, TCRdb called clonotypes with MiXCR, one entry per CDR3 protein. The table lists approximately 140,000 distinct CDR3 sequences, roughly a tenth of them singletons, with 3.3% in the top ten. Sequencing was carried out using blood, either unsorted or a sorted T cell fraction (not recorded which). Receptors originate from a male donor with ankylosing spondylitis or in good health (not recorded which).

This clonotype has ten or more counts. Written as DNA, the CDR3 is TGCAGTGCTAGAGATAATTTGTTGCTAGCCCGCACAGATACGCAGTATTTT. It codes for CSARDNLLLARTDTQYF. This chain connects TRBV20-1 to TRBJ2-3, with D possibly matching TRBD2 (5 bases). The germline V gene has CDR1 DFQATT and CDR2 SNEGSKA (reference sequence). The V gene lost 0 bases and the J gene lost 1 base, with 17 bases spanning the gap. The CDR3 runs to 17 residues.

The chain recombines TRBV29-1 with TRBJ2-1, with 7 bases matching TRBD2. V gave up 4 bases and J gave up 5 bases; unmatched junction bases: 11. The CDR3 runs to 15 residues. In germline, CDR1 is SQVTM, CDR2 ANQGSEA. CDR3 sequence reads: CSVVGLAVGDNEQFF. The CDR3 DNA reads as TGCAGCGTTGTTGGGCTAGCGGTCGGAGACAATGAGCAGTTCTTC.

The genes are TRBV29-1 and TRBJ1-2; D is perhaps TRBD1 (5 bases). The CDR3 has 12 amino acids. Germline CDR1 reads SQVTM; CDR2 reads ANQGSEA. V lost 4 bases to trimming and J lost 5 bases, with 11 bases between them. The CDR3 coding sequence is TGCAGCGTTGGGGGGACGGGGTATGGCTACACCTTC. Protein product: CSVGGTGYGYTF.